A single sample gave rise to the 18 T cell receptor beta chains below, sequenced in a study of blood T cells in healthy people across ages. Primers used in a second PCR of about 6 to 11 cycles were a sample-barcoded 5' primer and a J-beta primer mix. TCRdb passed the 5' RACE reads through MiXCR, listing each CDR3 protein once. The top ten hold about 22% of the sample, which has 580,000 or so distinct CDR3 sequences, about 45% seen once. The sequencing input was blood. Every receptor here comes from a man older than 75 in good health.

The genes are TRBV7-9 and TRBJ2-1; D may be TRBD2 (6 bases). V lost 5 bases to trimming and J lost 9 bases, with 17 bases between them. In germline, CDR1 is SEHNR, CDR2 FQNEAQ (reference sequence). This CDR3 region has 14 residues. The CDR3 sequence: CASSLVADLTEQFF. The CDR3 coding sequence is TGTGCCAGCAGCCTTGTAGCGGACCTCACTGAGCAGTTCTTC.

The rearrangement links TRBV11-3 to TRBJ2-3; no clear D gene. In germline, CDR1 is SGHNT, CDR2 YENEEA. The CDR3 length is 17 residues. The germline V and J ends were trimmed by 5 bases and 4 bases, with 22 bases remaining between them. The CDR3 DNA reads as TGTGCCAGCAGCCCCCGTTATCTTACCGGCCGCCCAGATACGCAGTATTTT. Its translation: CASSPRYLTGRPDTQYF.

The chain combines TRBV14 with TRBJ2-2, with a tentative D call TRBD1 (5 bases). V lost 2 bases to trimming and J lost 0 bases, with 16 bases between them. This CDR3 spans 18 amino acids. Germline V lookup: CDR1 SGHDN, CDR2 FVKESK. The CDR3 protein is CASSQRRGQAANTGELFF. CDR3 bases: TGTGCCAGCAGCCAAAGAAGGGGTCAGGCAGCGAACACCGGGGAGCTGTTTTTT.

There are a few counts of this clonotype. The chain combines TRBV7-9 with TRBJ2-1; TRBD2 matches 13 bases. The CDR3 contains 15 residues. Trimming took 5 bases from V and 7 from J; bases not matched to a gene: 5. Per the germline V gene, CDR1 is SEHNR and CDR2 is FQNEAQ (reference sequence). The CDR3 DNA reads as TGTGCCAGCAGCACGAGACTAGCGGGAGGTAATGAGCAGTTCTTC. It encodes CASSTRLAGGNEQFF.

The chain employs TRBV9 and TRBJ1-1, with 10 bases matching TRBD1. The CDR3 covers 15 residues. With V trimmed by 0 bases and J by 4 bases, 3 bases remained unmatched. From germline, CDR1 is SGDLS and CDR2 YYNGEE. The CDR3 nucleotides are TGTGCCAGCAGCGTAGCGGGACAGGGGAGCACTGAAGCTTTCTTT. Its protein is CASSVAGQGSTEAFF.

This clonotype showed up just a few times. A much larger clone sits a single nucleotide away, making a read error possible. The V and J genes are TRBV7-2 and TRBJ2-2, with TRBD1 matching 7 bases. This CDR3 has 14 amino acids. V dropped 5 bases and J dropped 4; count of bases not matched to a gene: 4. The germline V gene has CDR1 SGHTA and CDR2 FQGNSA. The CDR3 DNA sequence: TGTGCCAGCAGCGCGGACAGGCTCACCGGGGAGCTGTTTTTT. Residues: CASSADRLTGELFF.

This rearrangement joins TRBV14 to TRBJ2-1; D gene ambiguous. V lost 4 bases and J lost 4, with 14 bases in between. Germline assignment: CDR1 SGHDN and CDR2 FVKESK. This CDR3 contains 15 residues. Here the CDR3 DNA reads TGTGCCAGCAGCCCTTTCAATTTCGAGTACAATGAGCAGTTCTTC. Protein sequence: CASSPFNFEYNEQFF.

This clonotype came up a few times. The V and J genes are TRBV7-9 and TRBJ2-7, with TRBD1 as a possible D gene (6 bases). Trimming cost V 7 bases and J 5 bases, with 15 bases left between them. Germline CDR1 SEHNR, CDR2 FQNEAQ (reference sequence). This CDR3 region has 13 residues. The CDR3 spells CASMVGGFDEQYF. In DNA, the CDR3 is TGTGCCAGCATGGTAGGGGGTTTCGACGAGCAGTACTTC.

This clonotype occurred once. CDR3 in DNA: TGCAGTGCCGCCCTCGTCTCAGCGGGAGGGAGCGAGCAGTACTTC. Encoded protein: CSAALVSAGGSEQYF. This chain uses TRBV20-1 with TRBJ2-7; 10 bases align to TRBD2. The length of the CDR3 is 15 residues. Germline V CDR1 and CDR2: DFQATT, SNEGSKA (reference sequence). The V and J ends lost 6 bases and 6 bases, in that order; junction bases with no gene match: 14.

There are a few counts of this clonotype. The chain recombines TRBV14 with TRBJ2-7; TRBD2 might be the D (7 bases). The CDR3 has 15 residues. V lost 2 bases to trimming and J lost 2 bases, with 13 bases between them. The germline V gene has CDR1 SGHDN and CDR2 FVKESK. The CDR3 sequence is CASSQRLGGAYEQYF. The CDR3 nucleotides are TGTGCCAGCAGCCAACGACTAGGGGGGGCCTACGAGCAGTACTTC.

On this clonotype: One end of the junction varies from germline; a read error may be responsible. This chain joins TRBV27 and TRBJ2-7; either TRBD1 or TRBD2 may fit D (5 bases each). The CDR3 has 15 amino acids. Germline V CDR1 and CDR2: MNHEY, SMNVEV (reference sequence). CDR3 loop: CASSSLRAGSYEQYF. The CDR3 nucleotides read TGCGCCAGCAGTTCTTTGAGGGCAGGGAGCTACGAGCAGTACTTC.

The sample holds many counts of this clonotype. The rearrangement joins TRBV6-6 to TRBJ2-3, with D unclear. V gave up 2 bases and J gave up 2 bases, with 8 bases separating them. The CDR3 runs 14 residues. Germline V gene data show CDR1 as MNHNY and CDR2 as SVGAGI (reference sequence). CDR3 in amino acids: CASSYRPPTDTQYF. The CDR3 coding sequence is TGTGCCAGCAGTTACAGACCCCCCACAGATACGCAGTATTTT.

The V gene is TRBV6-2 or TRBV6-3, the J gene TRBJ1-1; D ambiguous. The CDR3 has 14 amino acids. The V and J ends lost 3 bases and 0 bases respectively, with 8 bases between them. Germline assignment: CDR1 MNHEY and CDR2 SVGEGT. The CDR3 spells CASSYRRMNTEAFF. The CDR3 DNA follows: TGTGCCAGCAGTTATAGGCGGATGAACACTGAAGCTTTCTTT.

The CDR3 protein is CATSDLQGRSADTQYF. The DNA for the CDR3 is TGTGCCACCAGTGATTTACAGGGTCGGTCGGCAGATACGCAGTATTTT. V and J are TRBV24-1 and TRBJ2-3; TRBD1 might be the D (6 bases). Looked up from germline, CDR1 is KGHDR and CDR2 is SFDVKD. V dropped 1 base and J dropped 4 bases, with 14 bases sitting between them. This CDR3 spans 16 amino acids.

About this clonotype itself: At one of its ends the junction is not consistent with the germline gene, which may arise from a read error. The V and J genes are TRBV6-2 or TRBV6-3 and TRBJ2-4, with TRBD1 identical over 7 bases. CDR1 and CDR2 (germline): MNHEY, SVGEGT. This CDR3 region has 16 residues. The CDR3: CTSSTPDRLAKNIQYF. The CDR3 bases are TGTACCAGCAGTACCCCGGACAGGCTAGCCAAAAACATTCAGTACTTC.

The sample holds a few counts of this clonotype. The chain uses TRBV6-2 or TRBV6-3 and TRBJ2-7; tentatively, D is TRBD1 (6 bases). This CDR3 spans 13 amino acids. Germline V CDR1 and CDR2: MNHEY, SVGEGT. Trimming took 6 bases from V and 2 from J, leaving 11 bases between them. The CDR3 here is CASSHKGAYEQYF. The CDR3 region has the DNA TGTGCCAGCAGCCATAAGGGGGCCTACGAGCAGTACTTC.

The chain uses TRBV7-2 and TRBJ2-7, with D maybe TRBD2 (5 bases). CDR3 length: 13 residues. Germline V CDR1 and CDR2: SGHTA, FQGNSA. V dropped 1 base and J dropped 10 bases, with 14 bases sitting between them. Written as DNA, the CDR3 is TGTGCCAGCAGCTTAGACCCAGAGGAGGCCCAGTACTTC. The encoded protein is CASSLDPEEAQYF.

The genes are TRBV7-2 and TRBJ2-3; D call uncertain. V was pared by 2 bases and J by 0 bases, with 12 bases between. Germline CDR1 and CDR2: SGHTA and FQGNSA. This CDR3 comprises 16 residues. The CDR3 sequence is CASSLRISTSTDTQYF. In DNA, the CDR3 is TGTGCCAGCAGCTTAAGGATTTCTACTAGCACAGATACGCAGTATTTT.